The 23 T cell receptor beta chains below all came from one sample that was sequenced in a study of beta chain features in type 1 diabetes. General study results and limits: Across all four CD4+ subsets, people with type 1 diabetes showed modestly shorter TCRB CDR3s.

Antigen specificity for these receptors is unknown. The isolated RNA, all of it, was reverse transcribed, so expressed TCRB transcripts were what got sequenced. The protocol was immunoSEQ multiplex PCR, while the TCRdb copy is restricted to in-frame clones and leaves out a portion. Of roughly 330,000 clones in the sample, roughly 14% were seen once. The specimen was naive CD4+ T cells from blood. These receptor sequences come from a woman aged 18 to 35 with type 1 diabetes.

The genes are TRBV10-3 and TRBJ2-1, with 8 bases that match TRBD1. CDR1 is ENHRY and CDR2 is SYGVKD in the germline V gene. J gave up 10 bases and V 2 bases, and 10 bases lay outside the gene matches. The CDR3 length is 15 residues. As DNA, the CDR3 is TGTGCCATCAGTGAGCAGCAGGGGGCTCTGGGGGAGCAGTTCTTC. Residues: CAISEQQGALGEQFF.

For the CDR3, the DNA is TGTGCCATCAGTGAAAGGACTAGCGTACACAATGAGCAGTTCTTC. Translated, it gives CAISERTSVHNEQFF. The V gene is TRBV10-3, the J gene TRBJ2-1; 9 bases are shared with TRBD2. J lost 5 bases, V lost 3 bases, and 5 bases had no gene match. The V gene's germline CDR1 is ENHRY and CDR2 SYGVKD. The CDR3 covers 15 residues.

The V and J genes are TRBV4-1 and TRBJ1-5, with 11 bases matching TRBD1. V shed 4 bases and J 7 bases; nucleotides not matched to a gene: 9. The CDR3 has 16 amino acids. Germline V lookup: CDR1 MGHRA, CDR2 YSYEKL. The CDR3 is CASSPGQGARGQPQHF. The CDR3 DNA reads TGCGCCAGCAGCCCCGGACAGGGGGCGAGGGGGCAGCCCCAGCATTTT.

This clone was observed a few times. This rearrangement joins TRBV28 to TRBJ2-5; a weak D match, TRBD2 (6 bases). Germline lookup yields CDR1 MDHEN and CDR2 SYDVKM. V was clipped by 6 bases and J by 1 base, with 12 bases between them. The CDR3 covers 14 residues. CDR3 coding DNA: TGTGCCAGCAGCGTTAGGGGACTCCAAGAGACCCAGTACTTC. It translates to CASSVRGLQETQYF. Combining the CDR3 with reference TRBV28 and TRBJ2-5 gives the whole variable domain DVKVTQSSRYLVKRTGEKVFLECVQDMDHENMFWYRQDPGLGLRLIYFSYDVKMKEKGDIPEGYSVSREKKERFSLILESASTNQTSMYLCASSVRGLQETQYFGPGTRLLVL.

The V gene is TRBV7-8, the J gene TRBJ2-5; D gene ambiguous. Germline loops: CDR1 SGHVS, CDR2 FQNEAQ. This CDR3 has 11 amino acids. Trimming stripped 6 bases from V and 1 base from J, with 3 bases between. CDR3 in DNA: TGTGCCAGCAGGAGCCAAGAGACCCAGTACTTC. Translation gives CASRSQETQYF.

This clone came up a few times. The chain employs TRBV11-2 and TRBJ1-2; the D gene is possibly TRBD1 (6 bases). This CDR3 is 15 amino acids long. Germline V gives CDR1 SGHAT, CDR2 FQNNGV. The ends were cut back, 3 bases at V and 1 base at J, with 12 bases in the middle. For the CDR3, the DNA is TGTGCCAGCAGCTTCGGACAGTGGTTTAACTATGGCTACACCTTC. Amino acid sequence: CASSFGQWFNYGYTF.

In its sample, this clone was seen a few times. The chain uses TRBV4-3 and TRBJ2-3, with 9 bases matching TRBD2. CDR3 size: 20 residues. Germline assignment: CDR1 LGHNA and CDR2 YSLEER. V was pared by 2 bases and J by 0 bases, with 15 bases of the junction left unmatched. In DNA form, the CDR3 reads TGCGCCAGCAGCCAAAAAATCAATAGCGGGAGCACCTCTAGCACAGATACGCAGTATTTT. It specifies CASSQKINSGSTSSTDTQYF.

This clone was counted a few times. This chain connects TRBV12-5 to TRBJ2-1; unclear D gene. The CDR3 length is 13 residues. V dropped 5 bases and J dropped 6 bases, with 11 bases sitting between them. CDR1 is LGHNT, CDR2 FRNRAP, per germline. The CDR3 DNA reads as TGTGCTAGTGGTAGCGTTCCGGGCAATGAGCAGTTCTTC. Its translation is CASGSVPGNEQFF.

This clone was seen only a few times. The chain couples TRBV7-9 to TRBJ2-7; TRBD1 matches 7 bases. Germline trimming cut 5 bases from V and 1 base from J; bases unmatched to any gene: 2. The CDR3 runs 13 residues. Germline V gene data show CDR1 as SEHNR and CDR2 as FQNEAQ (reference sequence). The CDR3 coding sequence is TGTGCCAGCAGCCGGGACAGTTCCTACGAGCAGTACTTC. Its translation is CASSRDSSYEQYF.

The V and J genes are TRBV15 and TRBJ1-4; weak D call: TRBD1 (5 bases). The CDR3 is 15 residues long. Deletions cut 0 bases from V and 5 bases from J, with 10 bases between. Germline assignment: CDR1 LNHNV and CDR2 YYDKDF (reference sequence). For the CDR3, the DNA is TGTGCCACCAGCAGAGACCAGGGCCAAAATGAAAAACTGTTTTTT. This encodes CATSRDQGQNEKLFF.

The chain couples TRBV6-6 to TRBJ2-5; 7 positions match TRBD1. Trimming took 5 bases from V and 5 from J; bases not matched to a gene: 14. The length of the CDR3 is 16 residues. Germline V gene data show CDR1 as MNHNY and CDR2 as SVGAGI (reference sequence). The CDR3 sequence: CASSPGTEGPGETQYF. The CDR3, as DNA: TGTGCCAGCAGTCCAGGGACAGAGGGCCCGGGGGAGACCCAGTACTTC.

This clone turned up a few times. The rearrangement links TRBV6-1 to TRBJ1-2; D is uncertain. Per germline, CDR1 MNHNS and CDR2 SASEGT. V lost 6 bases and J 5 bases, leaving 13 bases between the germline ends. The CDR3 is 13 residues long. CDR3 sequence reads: CASSPGFAYGYTF. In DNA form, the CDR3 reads TGTGCCAGCAGCCCGGGTTTCGCTTATGGCTACACCTTC.

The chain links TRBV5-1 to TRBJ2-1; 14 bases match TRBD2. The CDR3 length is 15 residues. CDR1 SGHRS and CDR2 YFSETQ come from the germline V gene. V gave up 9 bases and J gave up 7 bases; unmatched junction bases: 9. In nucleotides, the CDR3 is TGCGCCACCCAGCTGGGACTAGCGGGAGTTAATGAGCAGTTCTTC. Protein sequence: CATQLGLAGVNEQFF.

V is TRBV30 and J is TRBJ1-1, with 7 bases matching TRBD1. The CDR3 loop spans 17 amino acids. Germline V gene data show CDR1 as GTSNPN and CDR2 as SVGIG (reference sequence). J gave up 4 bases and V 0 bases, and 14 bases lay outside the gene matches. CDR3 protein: CAWSVLRTGGGGTEAFF. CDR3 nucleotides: TGTGCCTGGAGTGTACTCCGGACAGGAGGGGGTGGCACTGAAGCTTTCTTT.

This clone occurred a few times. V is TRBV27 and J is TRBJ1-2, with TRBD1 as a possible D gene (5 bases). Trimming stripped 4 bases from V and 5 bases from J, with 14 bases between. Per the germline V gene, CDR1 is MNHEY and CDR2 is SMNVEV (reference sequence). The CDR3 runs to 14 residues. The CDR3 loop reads CASSSSSTGYGYTF. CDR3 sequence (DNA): TGTGCCAGCAGTTCTTCCTCTACAGGTTATGGCTACACCTTC.

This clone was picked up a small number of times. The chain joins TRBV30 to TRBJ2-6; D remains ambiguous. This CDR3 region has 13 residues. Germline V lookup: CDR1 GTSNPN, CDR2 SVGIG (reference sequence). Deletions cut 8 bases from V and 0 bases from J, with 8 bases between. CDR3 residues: CASSSSGANVLTF. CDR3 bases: TGTGCCAGCTCTAGCTCTGGGGCCAACGTCCTGACTTTC. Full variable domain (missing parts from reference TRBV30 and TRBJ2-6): SQTIHQWPATLVQPVGSPLSLECTVEGTSNPNLYWYRQAAGRGLQLLFYSVGIGQISSEVPQNLSASRPQDRQFILSSKKLLLSDSGFYLCASSSSGANVLTFGAGSRLTVL.

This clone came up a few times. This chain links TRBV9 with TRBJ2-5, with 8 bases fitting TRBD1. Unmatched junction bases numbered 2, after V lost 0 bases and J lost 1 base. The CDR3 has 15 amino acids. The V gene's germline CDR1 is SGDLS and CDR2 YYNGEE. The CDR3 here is CASSVDQGAQETQYF. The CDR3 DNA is TGTGCCAGCAGCGTAGATCAGGGGGCCCAAGAGACCCAGTACTTC. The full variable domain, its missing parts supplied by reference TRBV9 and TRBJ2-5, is DSGVTQTPKHLITATGQRVTLRCSPRSGDLSVYWYQQSLDQGLQFLIQYYNGEERAKGNILERFSAQQFPDLHSELNLSSLELGDSALYFCASSVDQGAQETQYFGPGTRLLVL.

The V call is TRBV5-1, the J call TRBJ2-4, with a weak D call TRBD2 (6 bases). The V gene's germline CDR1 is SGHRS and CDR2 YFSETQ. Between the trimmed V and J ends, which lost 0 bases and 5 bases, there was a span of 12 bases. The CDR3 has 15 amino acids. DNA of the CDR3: TGCGCCAGCAGCTTGGACGGGACTCAAGAAAACATTCAGTACTTC. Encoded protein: CASSLDGTQENIQYF.

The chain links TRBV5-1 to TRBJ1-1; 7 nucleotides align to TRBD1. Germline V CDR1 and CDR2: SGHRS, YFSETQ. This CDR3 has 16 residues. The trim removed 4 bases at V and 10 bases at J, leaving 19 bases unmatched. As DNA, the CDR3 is TGCGCCAGCAGCCCGGGATCCCCGGACAGGCGGCCGTCAGCTTTCTTT. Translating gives CASSPGSPDRRPSAFF.

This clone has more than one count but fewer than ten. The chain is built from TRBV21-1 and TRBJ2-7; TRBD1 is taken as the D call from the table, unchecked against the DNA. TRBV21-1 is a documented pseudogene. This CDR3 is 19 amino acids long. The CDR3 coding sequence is TGTGCCAGCAGCAAAGAACTTCAGGGACAGGGGTGGTCGACCTACGAGCAGTACGTC. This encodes CASSKELQGQGWSTYEQYV.

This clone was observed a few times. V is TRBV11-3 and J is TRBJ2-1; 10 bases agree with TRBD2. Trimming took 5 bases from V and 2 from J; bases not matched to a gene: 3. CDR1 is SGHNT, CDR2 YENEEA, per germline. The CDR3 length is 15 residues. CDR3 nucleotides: TGTGCCAGCAGCCTCGGGACTAGCGCCTACAATGAGCAGTTCTTC. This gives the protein CASSLGTSAYNEQFF.

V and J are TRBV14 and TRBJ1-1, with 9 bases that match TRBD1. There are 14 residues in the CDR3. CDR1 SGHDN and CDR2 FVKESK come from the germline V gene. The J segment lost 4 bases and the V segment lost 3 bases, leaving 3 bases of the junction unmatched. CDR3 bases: TGTGCCAGCAGCCATGGACAGGGGTTCACTGAAGCTTTCTTT. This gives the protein CASSHGQGFTEAFF.

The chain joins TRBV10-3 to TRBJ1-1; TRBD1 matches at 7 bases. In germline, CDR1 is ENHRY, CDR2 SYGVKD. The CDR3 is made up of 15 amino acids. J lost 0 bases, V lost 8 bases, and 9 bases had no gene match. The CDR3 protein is CAIQGQNQMNTEAFF. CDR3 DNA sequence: TGTGCCATCCAGGGACAGAATCAGATGAACACTGAAGCTTTCTTT.